Shown below are 25 T cell receptor beta chains from a single sample sequenced in a study of blood T cell repertoires in COVID-19. Assay: immunoSEQ multiplex PCR; the TCRdb copy retains only in-frame clones and omits some. This repertoire shows approximately 270,000 clones, approximately 86% found once; its top ten account for around 9%. Material: peripheral blood. The source of these receptors is a man aged 35 to 55 with active or convalescent COVID-19.

The V gene is TRBV18, the J gene TRBJ2-7, with D unclear. V was cut by 0 bases and J by 7 bases, with 13 bases left in between. The CDR3 contains 14 residues. The germline V gene encodes CDR1 KGHSH and CDR2 LQKENI. The CDR3 loop is CASSPPSHSLEQYF. In DNA form, the CDR3 reads TGTGCCAGCTCACCACCTAGTCACTCGCTAGAGCAGTACTTC. Complete variable domain (other parts from reference TRBV18 and TRBJ2-7): NAGVMQNPRHLVRRRGQEARLRCSPMKGHSHVYWYRQLPEEGLKFMVYLQKENIIDESGMPKERFSAEFPKEGPSILRIQQVVRGDSAAYFCASSPPSHSLEQYFGPGTRLTVT.

This clone was seen a few times. The rearrangement uses TRBV5-1 and TRBJ2-1, with 8 nucleotides matching TRBD1. Germline V lookup: CDR1 SGHRS, CDR2 YFSETQ. The CDR3 is made up of 15 amino acids. Trimming at V came to 4 bases and at J to 4 bases, leaving 7 bases not matched to a gene. The CDR3 bases are TGCGCCAGCAGCCGCACGACAGGGGTTTACAATGAGCAGTTCTTC. Protein product: CASSRTTGVYNEQFF.

In its sample, this clone was seen once. The gene calls are TRBV19 and TRBJ1-4; 8 bases match TRBD1. The CDR3 extends over 15 amino acids. J gave up 6 bases and V 6 bases, and 9 bases lay outside the gene matches. The V gene's germline CDR1 is LNHDA and CDR2 SQIVND (reference sequence). CDR3: CASSHIGTGDEKLFF. CDR3 DNA sequence: TGTGCCAGTAGCCACATCGGGACAGGTGATGAAAAACTGTTTTTT.

On this clone itself: Other DNA sequences of this sample code for an identical CDR3. The gene calls are TRBV12-3 or TRBV12-4 and TRBJ1-2, with a possible D match to TRBD1 (5 bases). V was trimmed by 3 bases and J by 2 bases, leaving 7 bases between them. The length of the CDR3 is 13 residues. CDR3 protein: CASSFDSNYGYTF. DNA of the CDR3: TGTGCCAGCAGTTTCGACAGCAACTATGGCTACACCTTC.

Concerning this clone: Within the sample, other DNA sequences also encode this same CDR3. The chain links TRBV5-4 to TRBJ1-6, with TRBD1 identical over 9 bases. From germline, CDR1 is SGHNT and CDR2 YYREEE (reference sequence). This CDR3 has 15 amino acids. V lost 2 bases to trimming and J lost 7 bases; unmatched junction nucleotides: 4. This CDR3 is CASSLGTGSNSPLHF. The CDR3 DNA follows: TGTGCCAGCAGCTTAGGGACAGGGTCCAATTCACCCCTCCACTTT.

This clone was seen at least ten times. The chain couples TRBV9 to TRBJ2-7; 7 nucleotides agree with TRBD1. The CDR3 covers 15 residues. CDR1 SGDLS and CDR2 YYNGEE come from the germline V gene. V dropped 4 bases and J dropped 5; count of bases not matched to a gene: 12. The CDR3 reads CASSSSLRGPHEQYF. In nucleotides, the CDR3 is TGTGCCAGCAGCTCCTCCCTTAGGGGGCCCCACGAGCAGTACTTC.

J is TRBJ2-5 and V is TRBV6-5; D may be TRBD1 (6 bases). The CDR3 spans 15 residues. The V gene's germline CDR1 is MNHEY and CDR2 SVGAGI. Trimming stripped 7 bases from V and 2 bases from J, with 17 bases between. The CDR3 sequence: CASMRTDLKQETQYF. The CDR3 DNA is TGTGCCAGCATGAGGACAGACCTAAAACAAGAGACCCAGTACTTC.

The V call is TRBV11-2, the J call TRBJ1-6; D unresolved. V was trimmed by 1 base and J by 7 bases, leaving 14 bases between them. This CDR3 has 16 amino acids. In germline, CDR1 is SGHAT, CDR2 FQNNGV. The CDR3 is CASSLGRREKNSPLHF. CDR3 nucleotide sequence: TGTGCCAGCAGCTTAGGGCGCCGGGAAAAAAATTCACCCCTCCACTTT.

This clone was recorded only once. This sequence joins TRBV11-2 and TRBJ1-6, with 10 bases aligning to TRBD1. This CDR3 contains 15 residues. Losses at the gene ends were 6 bases for V and 9 bases for J; bases not matched to a gene: 8. Germline CDR1 is SGHAT and CDR2 is FQNNGV. CDR3 DNA sequence: TGTGCCAGCAGTTACCGGGACAGGGGAGGTTCACCCCTCCACTTT. Amino acid sequence: CASSYRDRGGSPLHF.

This chain uses TRBV6-2 or TRBV6-3 with TRBJ2-3; D remains unclear. Trimming pared 4 bases from V and 2 bases from J, leaving 13 bases between. The CDR3 is 15 residues long. Germline CDR1 reads MNHEY; CDR2 reads SVGEGT. This CDR3 reads CASSSGDILTDTQYF. The CDR3 DNA sequence: TGTGCCAGCAGTTCAGGCGACATACTCACAGATACGCAGTATTTT.

This rearrangement joins TRBV5-1 to TRBJ2-7; no clear D gene. There are 14 residues in the CDR3. The V gene's germline CDR1 is SGHRS and CDR2 YFSETQ. V was cut by 1 base and J by 7 bases, with 15 bases left in between. The CDR3 nucleotides are TGCGCCAGCAGCTTGCCATCGGCGGCGCAGGAGCAGTACTTC. Protein: CASSLPSAAQEQYF.

This rearrangement joins TRBV7-9 to TRBJ1-1; no clear D gene. V gave up 3 bases and J gave up 5 bases, with 7 bases separating them. In germline, CDR1 is SEHNR, CDR2 FQNEAQ (reference sequence). The CDR3 runs to 12 residues. CDR3 region: CASSLAATEAFF. Written as DNA, the CDR3 is TGTGCCAGCAGCTTGGCGGCAACTGAAGCTTTCTTT. The full variable domain, with the rest looked up from reference TRBV7-9 and TRBJ1-1, is DTGVSQNPRHKITKRGQNVTFRCDPISEHNRLYWYRQTLGQGPEFLTYFQNEAQLEKSRLLSDRFSAERPKGSFSTLEIQRTEQGDSAMYLCASSLAATEAFFGQGTRLTVV.

V and J are TRBV29-1 and TRBJ2-6, with D perhaps matching TRBD1 (6 bases). The CDR3 extends over 14 amino acids. Germline loops: CDR1 SQVTM, CDR2 ANQGSEA. The germline V and J ends were trimmed by 4 bases and 1 base, with 8 bases remaining between them. The CDR3 protein is CSVGDRSGANVLTF. The CDR3 coding sequence is TGCAGCGTTGGAGACAGGTCTGGGGCCAACGTCCTGACTTTC.

The chain has TRBV5-1 and TRBJ2-7; 10 nucleotides match TRBD2. This CDR3 spans 15 amino acids. Germline CDR1 and CDR2: SGHRS and YFSETQ. Germline trimming cut 5 bases from V and 7 bases from J; bases unmatched to any gene: 12. In nucleotides, the CDR3 is TGCGCCAGCAGGCCACCGGGACTAGCGTCGATAGAGCAGTACTTC. Translating it yields CASRPPGLASIEQYF.

This clone was observed a few times. J is TRBJ1-1 and V is TRBV2, with TRBD1 matching 8 bases. Trimming removed 6 bases from V and 5 bases from J; junction bases left unmatched: 8. The V gene's germline CDR1 is SNHLY and CDR2 FYNNEI. The CDR3 sequence is 14 residues long. CDR3 residues: CASSVDRVATEAFF. The CDR3 DNA is TGTGCCAGCAGCGTGGACAGGGTAGCGACTGAAGCTTTCTTT.

The CDR3 DNA reads TGTGCCAGCAGCTTCACTAGCGGGAGTGGCAATGAGCAGTTCTTC. Translated, it gives CASSFTSGSGNEQFF. V gene TRBV3-1 (or the pseudogene TRBV3-2) combines with J gene TRBJ2-1; 11 bases line up with TRBD2. This CDR3 has 15 amino acids. J gave up 6 bases and V 5 bases, and 6 bases lay outside the gene matches. Germline V gene lookup returns CDR1 LGHDT and CDR2 YNNKEL (reference sequence).

The J gene is TRBJ2-1, the V gene TRBV9; possible D gene TRBD1, 5 bases. The V gene lost 0 bases and the J gene lost 5 bases, with 9 bases spanning the gap. The CDR3 contains 14 residues. Germline CDR1 and CDR2: SGDLS and YYNGEE. Here the CDR3 DNA reads TGTGCCAGCAGCGTAGTCTCAGGGCACAATGAGCAGTTCTTC. Its protein is CASSVVSGHNEQFF.

The chain has TRBV4-1 and TRBJ2-2, with D perhaps matching TRBD2 (5 bases). The V gene lost 4 bases and the J gene lost 2 bases, with 17 bases spanning the gap. Germline assignment: CDR1 MGHRA and CDR2 YSYEKL. The CDR3 extends over 17 amino acids. CDR3 bases: TGCGCCAGCAGCCGAACCACCTTAGCGTACAACACCGGGGAGCTGTTTTTT. Translation: CASSRTTLAYNTGELFF.

This sequence joins TRBV2 and TRBJ1-6; D possibly corresponds to TRBD1 (5 bases). Germline V gene lookup returns CDR1 SNHLY and CDR2 FYNNEI. This CDR3 comprises 13 residues. V was pared by 6 bases and J by 4 bases, with 7 bases between. In DNA form, the CDR3 reads TGTGCCAGCAGACAGGATTATAATTCACCCCTCCACTTT. The encoded protein is CASRQDYNSPLHF.

The chain links TRBV9 to TRBJ2-5, with a possible D match to TRBD2 (5 bases). V lost 3 bases and J 2 bases, leaving 17 bases between the germline ends. In germline, CDR1 is SGDLS, CDR2 YYNGEE. There are 16 residues in the CDR3. The CDR3 spells CASSGGLKREQETQYF. DNA for the CDR3: TGTGCCAGCAGCGGAGGGCTGAAGAGGGAACAAGAGACCCAGTACTTC.

The chain joins TRBV7-2 to TRBJ1-1, with TRBD1 identical over 7 bases. Trimming cost V 5 bases and J 1 base; bases outside gene matches: 4. Germline V lookup: CDR1 SGHTA, CDR2 FQGNSA. This CDR3 has 14 amino acids. CDR3 nucleotides: TGTGCCAGCAGCCGGAGGACAGGGAACACTGAAGCTTTCTTT. The encoded protein is CASSRRTGNTEAFF.

The chain has TRBV27 and TRBJ1-1; no reliable D call. CDR1 and CDR2 from the germline V gene are MNHEY and SMNVEV (reference sequence). This CDR3 comprises 16 residues. V shed 1 base and J shed 2 bases, with 14 bases lying between them. The CDR3 loop reads CASSLFSLSTNTEAFF. The CDR3 DNA is TGTGCCAGCAGTTTATTTTCCCTATCGACAAACACTGAAGCTTTCTTT.

The rearrangement joins TRBV4-1 to TRBJ2-1, with D perhaps matching TRBD1 (5 bases). The CDR3 has 18 amino acids. Trimming left V 0 bases short and J 1 base short, with 16 bases between. Germline CDR1 is MGHRA and CDR2 is YSYEKL. DNA for the CDR3: TGCGCCAGCAGCCAAGAGATGGCAAGACAGTTTTCCTACAATGAGCAGTTCTTC. Translating gives CASSQEMARQFSYNEQFF.

This sequence joins TRBV9 and TRBJ2-1, with 12 bases that match TRBD2. The CDR3 covers 17 residues. With V trimmed by 7 bases and J by 0 bases, 8 bases remained unmatched. Looked up from germline, CDR1 is SGDLS and CDR2 is YYNGEE. In DNA form, the CDR3 reads TGTGCCAGCTCATGGACTAGCGGGGCCAGCTCCTACAATGAGCAGTTCTTC. It is translated as CASSWTSGASSYNEQFF.

The genes are TRBV5-1 and TRBJ2-3, with D possibly being TRBD2 (5 bases). The V gene lost 3 bases and the J gene lost 3 bases, with 8 bases spanning the gap. This CDR3 region has 13 residues. Germline CDR1 SGHRS, CDR2 YFSETQ. CDR3 sequence reads: CASSYRGTDTQYF. In DNA, the CDR3 is TGCGCCAGCAGCTATCGGGGAACAGATACGCAGTATTTT.